This TCR beta chain was captured in a study of OX40 agonist ivuxolimab in advanced cancers. Overall study context: As their treatment, patients were administered ivuxolimab, an agonistic anti-OX40 (CD134) antibody. Study-wide findings and caveats: Low clonal expansion, among the lowest seen, marked partial responders at 0.1-3.0 mg/kg.

About this clone itself: The antigen is undetermined.

At cycle 4 day 1, cycle 7 day 1, and baseline, blood was sampled. Produced via immunoSEQ multiplex PCR; TCRdb's table is partial and in-frame only. Of 50,000 to 65,000 clones detected, roughly four fifths appear once; the ten largest clones hold around 0.7%. The CDR3 is made up of 17 amino acids. The V end was cut by 0 bases, the J end by 0 bases, with 10 bases between. Germline CDR1 is SGDLS and CDR2 is YYNGEE. This specimen consisted of CD4+ or CD8+ T cells sorted from blood, obtained in a trial of the OX40 agonist ivuxolimab. The receptor comes from an adult with an advanced solid tumor such as melanoma, head and neck, liver or kidney cancer. The V gene is TRBV9, the J gene TRBJ1-6; D possibly corresponds to TRBD1 (5 bases). This CDR3 reads CASSVDNGGSYNSPLHF. CDR3 nucleotide sequence: TGTGCCAGCAGCGTAGATAATGGGGGCTCCTATAATTCACCCCTCCACTTT.